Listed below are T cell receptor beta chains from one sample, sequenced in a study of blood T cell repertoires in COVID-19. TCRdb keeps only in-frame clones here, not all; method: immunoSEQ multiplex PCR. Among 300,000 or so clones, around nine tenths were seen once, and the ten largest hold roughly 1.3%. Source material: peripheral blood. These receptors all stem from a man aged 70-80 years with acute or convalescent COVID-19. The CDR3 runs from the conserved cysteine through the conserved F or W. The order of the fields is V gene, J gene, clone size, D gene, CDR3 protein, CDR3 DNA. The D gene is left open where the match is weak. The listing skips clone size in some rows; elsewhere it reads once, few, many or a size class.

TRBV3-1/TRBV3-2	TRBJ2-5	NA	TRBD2	CASASSGGQETQYF	TGTGCCAGCGCGAGTAGCGGGGGCCAAGAGACCCAGTACTTC
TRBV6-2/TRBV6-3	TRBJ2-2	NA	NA	CASSYTSGTGELFF	TGTGCCAGCAGTTACACGTCGGGCACCGGGGAGCTGTTTTTT
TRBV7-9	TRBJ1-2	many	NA	CASAQGTYGYTF	TGTGCCAGCGCCCAGGGTACCTATGGCTACACCTTC
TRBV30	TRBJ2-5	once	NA	CAWSRETQYF	TGTGCCTGGAGTCGAGAGACCCAGTACTTC
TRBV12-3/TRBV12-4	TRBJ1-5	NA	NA	CASRGTGNQPQHF	TGTGCCAGCAGGGGTACAGGGAATCAGCCCCAGCATTTT
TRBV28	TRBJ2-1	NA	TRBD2	CASSPTGGEQFF	TGTGCCAGCAGTCCGACGGGGGGTGAGCAGTTCTTC
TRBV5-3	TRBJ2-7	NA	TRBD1	CAIRTGAKLDEQYF	TGTGCCATAAGGACAGGGGCAAAGCTCGACGAGCAGTACTTC
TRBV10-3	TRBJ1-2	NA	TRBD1	CAISARRGQGQGEGYTF	TGTGCCATCAGTGCACGACGGGGTCAGGGACAGGGGGAAGGCTACACCTTC
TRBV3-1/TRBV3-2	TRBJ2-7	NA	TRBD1	CASSQLPSEGGGEQYF	TGTGCCAGCAGCCAATTGCCCTCTGAAGGGGGCGGGGAGCAGTACTTC
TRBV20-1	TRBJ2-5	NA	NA	CSASRPGRETQYF	TGCAGTGCTAGTCGGCCGGGGAGAGAGACCCAGTACTTC
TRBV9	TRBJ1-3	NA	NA	CASSVSGMGNTIYF	TGTGCCAGCAGCGTATCGGGGATGGGAAACACCATATATTTT
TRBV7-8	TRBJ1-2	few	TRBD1	CASSLGGISGQGAYGYTF	TGTGCCAGCAGCTTAGGAGGGATTTCTGGACAGGGGGCGTATGGCTACACCTTC
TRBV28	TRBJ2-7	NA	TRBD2	CASSLGTSDSYEQYF	TGTGCCAGCAGTTTAGGGACTAGCGACTCCTACGAGCAGTACTTC
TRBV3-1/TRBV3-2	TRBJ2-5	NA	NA	CASGTGSPEETQYF	TGTGCCAGCGGGACCGGGAGCCCTGAAGAGACCCAGTACTTC
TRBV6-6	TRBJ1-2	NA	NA	CASSALGTAPYGYTF	TGTGCCAGCAGTGCCCTGGGTACAGCCCCCTATGGCTACACCTTC
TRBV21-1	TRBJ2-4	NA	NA	CASSMGDLENIQYF	TGTGCCAGCAGCATGGGGGACTTAGAAAACATTCAGTACTTC
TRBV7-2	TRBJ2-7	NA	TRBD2	CASSPGLAGVEQYF	TGTGCCAGCAGCCCGGGACTAGCGGGGGTGGAGCAGTACTTC
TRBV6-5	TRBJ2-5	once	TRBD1	CASSFRDRIGTQYF	TGTGCCAGCAGTTTCCGGGACAGAATAGGGACCCAGTACTTC
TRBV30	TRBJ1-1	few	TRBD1	CAWSFGQGTGTEAFF	TGTGCCTGGAGCTTCGGACAGGGGACGGGGACTGAAGCTTTCTTT
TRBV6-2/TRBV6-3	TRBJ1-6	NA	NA	CASSYGGGSGSPLHF	TGTGCCAGCAGTTATGGAGGAGGTTCGGGATCACCCCTCCACTTT
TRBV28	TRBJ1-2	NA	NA	CASSLWADYGYTF	TGTGCCAGCAGTTTGTGGGCAGACTATGGCTACACCTTC
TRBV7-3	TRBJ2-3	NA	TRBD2	CASSLNAGVVTQYF	TGTGCCAGCAGCTTAAACGCGGGGGTGGTTACGCAGTATTTT
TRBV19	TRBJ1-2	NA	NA	CASNLGGGYTF	TGTGCCAGTAACCTCGGGGGAGGCTACACCTTC
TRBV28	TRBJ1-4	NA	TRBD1	CASAPGTGIEKLFF	TGTGCCAGCGCACCCGGGACAGGGATTGAAAAACTGTTTTTT
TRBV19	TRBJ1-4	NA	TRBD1	CASMRRGDRNEKLFF	TGTGCCAGTATGCGACGCGGGGACAGGAACGAAAAACTGTTTTTT
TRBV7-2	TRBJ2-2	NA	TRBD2	CASSLLGLANTGELFF	TGTGCCAGCAGCTTATTGGGACTAGCGAACACCGGGGAGCTGTTTTTT
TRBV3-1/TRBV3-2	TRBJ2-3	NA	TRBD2	CASSQVSGEWSTDTQYF	TGTGCCAGCAGCCAGGTTAGCGGGGAATGGAGCACAGATACGCAGTATTTT
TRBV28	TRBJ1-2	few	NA	CASTLRQAYGYTF	TGTGCCAGCACCCTAAGGCAGGCCTATGGCTACACCTTC
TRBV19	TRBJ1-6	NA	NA	CASSIGGLVNSPLHF	TGTGCCAGTAGTATAGGGGGACTAGTGAATTCACCCCTCCACTTT
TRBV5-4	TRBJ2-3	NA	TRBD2	CASSWGLASGDTQYF	TGTGCCAGCAGCTGGGGACTAGCGAGCGGAGATACGCAGTATTTT
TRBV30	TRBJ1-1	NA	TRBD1	CAWRTGTGGEAFF	TGTGCCTGGCGCACCGGGACAGGGGGAGAAGCTTTCTTT
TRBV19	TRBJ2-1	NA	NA	CASSMEGTLNNEQFF	TGTGCCAGTAGTATGGAGGGGACGCTGAACAATGAGCAGTTCTTC
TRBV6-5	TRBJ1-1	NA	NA	CASSSIPGVVTEAFF	TGTGCCAGCAGTTCTATCCCGGGGGTAGTTACTGAAGCTTTCTTT
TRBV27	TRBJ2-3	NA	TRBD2	CASSFISGGLDTQYF	TGTGCCAGCAGTTTCATCAGCGGGGGCCTCGATACGCAGTATTTT
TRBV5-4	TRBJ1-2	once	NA	CASSLYQADYGYTF	TGTGCCAGCAGCTTGTACCAGGCTGACTATGGCTACACCTTC
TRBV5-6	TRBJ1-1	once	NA	CASSRQVLNTEAFF	TGTGCCAGCAGCCGACAGGTCCTAAACACTGAAGCTTTCTTT
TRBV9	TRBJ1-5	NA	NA	CASGRGRDGNQPQHF	TGTGCCAGCGGTCGGGGGAGAGACGGCAATCAGCCCCAGCATTTT
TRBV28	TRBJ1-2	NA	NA	CASRTNSQGPGNYGYTF	TGTGCCAGCAGGACCAATAGCCAAGGGCCAGGGAACTATGGCTACACCTTC
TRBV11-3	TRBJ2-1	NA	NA	CASSLVGSNEQFF	TGTGCCAGCAGCTTAGTTGGTAGCAATGAGCAGTTCTTC
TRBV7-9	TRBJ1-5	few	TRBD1	CASSAATGDASNQPQHF	TGTGCCAGCAGTGCAGCCACAGGGGATGCTAGCAATCAGCCCCAGCATTTT
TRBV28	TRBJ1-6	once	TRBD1	CATRQGFSSPLHF	TGTGCCACCCGACAGGGGTTTAGTTCACCCCTCCACTTT
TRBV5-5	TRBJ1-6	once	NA	CASSLAALGLPNSPLHF	TGTGCCAGCAGCTTGGCCGCCTTGGGACTCCCTAATTCACCCCTCCACTTT
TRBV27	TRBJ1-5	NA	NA	CASSWNRDQPQHF	TGTGCCAGCAGTTGGAACCGGGATCAGCCCCAGCATTTT
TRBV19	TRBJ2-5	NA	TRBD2	CASSPWASGSPQETQYF	TGTGCCAGTAGTCCATGGGCTAGCGGGAGCCCCCAAGAGACCCAGTACTTC
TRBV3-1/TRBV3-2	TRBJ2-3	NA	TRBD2	CASSQGLAGSGDTQYF	TGTGCCAGCAGCCAAGGACTAGCGGGGTCGGGTGATACGCAGTATTTT
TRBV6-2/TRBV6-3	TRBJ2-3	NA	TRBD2	CASSPRWTSGIDTQYF	TGTGCCAGCAGTCCGCGGTGGACTAGCGGTATAGATACGCAGTATTTT
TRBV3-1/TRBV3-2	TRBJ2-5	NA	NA	CASSQTVRGQTQYF	TGTGCCAGCAGCCAAACGGTCAGGGGACAGACCCAGTACTTC
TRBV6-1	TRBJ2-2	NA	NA	CASSEGLNTGELFF	TGTGCCAGCAGTGAAGGGCTCAACACCGGGGAGCTGTTTTTT
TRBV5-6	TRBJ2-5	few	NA	CASSLGRPSGTQYF	TGTGCCAGCAGCTTGGGGAGGCCATCCGGGACCCAGTACTTC
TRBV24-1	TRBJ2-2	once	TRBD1	CATSEAGGNTGELFF	TGTGCCACCAGTGAAGCAGGGGGCAACACCGGGGAGCTGTTTTTT
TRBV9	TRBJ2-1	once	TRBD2	CASSAGLASYNEQFF	TGTGCCAGCAGCGCCGGACTAGCCTCCTACAATGAGCAGTTCTTC
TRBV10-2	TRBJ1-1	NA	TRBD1	CASSERGLATEAFF	TGCGCCAGCAGTGAGAGGGGGCTGGCCACTGAAGCTTTCTTT
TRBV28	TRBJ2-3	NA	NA	CASLPSNTDTQYF	TGTGCCAGCCTCCCCTCTAACACAGATACGCAGTATTTT
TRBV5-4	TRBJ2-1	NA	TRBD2	CASSPGTSGSNEQFF	TGTGCCAGCAGCCCTGGGACTAGCGGGAGCAATGAGCAGTTCTTC